The T cell receptor beta chain under discussion was sequenced for a study of T-cell memory formation after mild COVID-19. Study-wide background: There were largely donor-specific TCR clusters.

TCR alpha and TCR beta cDNA libraries with sample barcodes and UMIs came from 5'RACE using constant-segment primers. TCRdb itself ran the 5' RACE reads through MiXCR, one entry per CDR3 protein. The sample consists of about 170,000 distinct CDR3 sequences, 10% to 15% of them appearing once. With 2 bases removed from V and 4 bases from J, the gap between germline ends came to 8 bases. Germline V CDR1 and CDR2: SGHTA, FQGNSA. This CDR3 spans 13 amino acids. The gene calls are TRBV7-2 and TRBJ2-5; the D gene is possibly TRBD1 (5 bases). The sample comprised PBMCs or a T cell subset sorted from them (not recorded which). The source of this sequence is a man between 18 and 29 years old who had mild COVID-19 (a few samples of this study predate the infection). Cell type and time point are not known. CDR3 in DNA: TGTGCCAGCAGCTTACAGGGTAGAGAGACCCAGTACTTC. Its translation is CASSLQGRETQYF.